This T cell receptor beta chain was recovered during a study of cytomegalovirus exposure and HLA in healthy donors. From germline, CDR1 is MNHEY and CDR2 SVGAGI. Trimming pared 8 bases from V and 7 bases from J, leaving 8 bases between. This CDR3 has 10 amino acids. It was with 60 Vbeta and 13 Jbeta primers that the PCR ran. Data came from immunoSEQ multiplex PCR; TCRdb stores just in-frame clones and leaves some out. The table includes about 110,000 clones, roughly 80% detected once. A few counts support this clone. The origin of this receptor is a man younger than 40 in good health and CMV-seropositive. The sequencing sample was made of PBMCs. The chain couples TRBV6-5 to TRBJ1-2, with D perhaps matching TRBD1 (5 bases). The CDR3 DNA is TGTGCCAGCGACAGCTTTGGCTACACCTTC. This translates into CASDSFGYTF.